This T cell receptor (beta chain) was documented in a study of early T cells in non-severe SARS-CoV-2 infection. In the study overall: Chains from this unsorted whole-blood bulk RNA could not be paired. Study findings and constraints: Sequences matched to VDJdb favored anti-spike CD8 responses, while private and CD4 specificities were missed.

Unique molecular identifiers were attached to individual cDNA molecules. From the 5' RACE reads, TCRdb called clonotypes with MiXCR, one entry per CDR3 protein. The data contain 70,000 to 90,000 distinct CDR3 sequences, about 12% of them singletons. The CDR3 runs to 13 residues. The germline gives CDR1 MDHEN, CDR2 SYDVKM. The V segment lost 9 bases and the J segment 3 bases; nucleotides outside the gene matches: 3. About this clonotype: The target antigen is unknown.

This TCR was recovered from an adult who was a healthcare worker with PCR-confirmed SARS-CoV-2 infection or an uninfected control (not recorded which). The sequenced sample consisted of whole blood. The V call is TRBV28, the J call TRBJ2-1, with TRBD1 identical over 9 bases. The CDR3 DNA is TGTGCCAGGGACAGGGGACACTACAATGAGCAGTTCTTC. Its translation: CARDRGHYNEQFF. Using reference TRBV28 and TRBJ2-1 for the parts outside the CDR3, the full variable domain is DVKVTQSSRYLVKRTGEKVFLECVQDMDHENMFWYRQDPGLGLRLIYFSYDVKMKEKGDIPEGYSVSREKKERFSLILESASTNQTSMYLCARDRGHYNEQFFGPGTRLTVL.